Sequencing of this T cell receptor beta chain was carried out in a study of blood T cell repertoires in COVID-19. TCRdb's table, derived via immunoSEQ multiplex PCR, lists solely in-frame clones and lacks some. The repertoire holds about 48,000 clones, with approximately 83% as singletons. Per the germline V gene, CDR1 is SGHTA and CDR2 is FQGTGA. V lost 6 bases, J lost 4 bases, and 9 bases stayed unmatched. There are 16 residues in the CDR3. The specimen sequenced was peripheral blood. The sequence derives from an elderly woman with acute or convalescent COVID-19. The chain couples TRBV7-3 to TRBJ2-3; TRBD2 matches 11 bases. In DNA, the CDR3 is TGTGCCAGCAGTTTCTTAGCGGGGGGGCCCCCAGATACGCAGTATTTT. It encodes CASSFLAGGPPDTQYF.